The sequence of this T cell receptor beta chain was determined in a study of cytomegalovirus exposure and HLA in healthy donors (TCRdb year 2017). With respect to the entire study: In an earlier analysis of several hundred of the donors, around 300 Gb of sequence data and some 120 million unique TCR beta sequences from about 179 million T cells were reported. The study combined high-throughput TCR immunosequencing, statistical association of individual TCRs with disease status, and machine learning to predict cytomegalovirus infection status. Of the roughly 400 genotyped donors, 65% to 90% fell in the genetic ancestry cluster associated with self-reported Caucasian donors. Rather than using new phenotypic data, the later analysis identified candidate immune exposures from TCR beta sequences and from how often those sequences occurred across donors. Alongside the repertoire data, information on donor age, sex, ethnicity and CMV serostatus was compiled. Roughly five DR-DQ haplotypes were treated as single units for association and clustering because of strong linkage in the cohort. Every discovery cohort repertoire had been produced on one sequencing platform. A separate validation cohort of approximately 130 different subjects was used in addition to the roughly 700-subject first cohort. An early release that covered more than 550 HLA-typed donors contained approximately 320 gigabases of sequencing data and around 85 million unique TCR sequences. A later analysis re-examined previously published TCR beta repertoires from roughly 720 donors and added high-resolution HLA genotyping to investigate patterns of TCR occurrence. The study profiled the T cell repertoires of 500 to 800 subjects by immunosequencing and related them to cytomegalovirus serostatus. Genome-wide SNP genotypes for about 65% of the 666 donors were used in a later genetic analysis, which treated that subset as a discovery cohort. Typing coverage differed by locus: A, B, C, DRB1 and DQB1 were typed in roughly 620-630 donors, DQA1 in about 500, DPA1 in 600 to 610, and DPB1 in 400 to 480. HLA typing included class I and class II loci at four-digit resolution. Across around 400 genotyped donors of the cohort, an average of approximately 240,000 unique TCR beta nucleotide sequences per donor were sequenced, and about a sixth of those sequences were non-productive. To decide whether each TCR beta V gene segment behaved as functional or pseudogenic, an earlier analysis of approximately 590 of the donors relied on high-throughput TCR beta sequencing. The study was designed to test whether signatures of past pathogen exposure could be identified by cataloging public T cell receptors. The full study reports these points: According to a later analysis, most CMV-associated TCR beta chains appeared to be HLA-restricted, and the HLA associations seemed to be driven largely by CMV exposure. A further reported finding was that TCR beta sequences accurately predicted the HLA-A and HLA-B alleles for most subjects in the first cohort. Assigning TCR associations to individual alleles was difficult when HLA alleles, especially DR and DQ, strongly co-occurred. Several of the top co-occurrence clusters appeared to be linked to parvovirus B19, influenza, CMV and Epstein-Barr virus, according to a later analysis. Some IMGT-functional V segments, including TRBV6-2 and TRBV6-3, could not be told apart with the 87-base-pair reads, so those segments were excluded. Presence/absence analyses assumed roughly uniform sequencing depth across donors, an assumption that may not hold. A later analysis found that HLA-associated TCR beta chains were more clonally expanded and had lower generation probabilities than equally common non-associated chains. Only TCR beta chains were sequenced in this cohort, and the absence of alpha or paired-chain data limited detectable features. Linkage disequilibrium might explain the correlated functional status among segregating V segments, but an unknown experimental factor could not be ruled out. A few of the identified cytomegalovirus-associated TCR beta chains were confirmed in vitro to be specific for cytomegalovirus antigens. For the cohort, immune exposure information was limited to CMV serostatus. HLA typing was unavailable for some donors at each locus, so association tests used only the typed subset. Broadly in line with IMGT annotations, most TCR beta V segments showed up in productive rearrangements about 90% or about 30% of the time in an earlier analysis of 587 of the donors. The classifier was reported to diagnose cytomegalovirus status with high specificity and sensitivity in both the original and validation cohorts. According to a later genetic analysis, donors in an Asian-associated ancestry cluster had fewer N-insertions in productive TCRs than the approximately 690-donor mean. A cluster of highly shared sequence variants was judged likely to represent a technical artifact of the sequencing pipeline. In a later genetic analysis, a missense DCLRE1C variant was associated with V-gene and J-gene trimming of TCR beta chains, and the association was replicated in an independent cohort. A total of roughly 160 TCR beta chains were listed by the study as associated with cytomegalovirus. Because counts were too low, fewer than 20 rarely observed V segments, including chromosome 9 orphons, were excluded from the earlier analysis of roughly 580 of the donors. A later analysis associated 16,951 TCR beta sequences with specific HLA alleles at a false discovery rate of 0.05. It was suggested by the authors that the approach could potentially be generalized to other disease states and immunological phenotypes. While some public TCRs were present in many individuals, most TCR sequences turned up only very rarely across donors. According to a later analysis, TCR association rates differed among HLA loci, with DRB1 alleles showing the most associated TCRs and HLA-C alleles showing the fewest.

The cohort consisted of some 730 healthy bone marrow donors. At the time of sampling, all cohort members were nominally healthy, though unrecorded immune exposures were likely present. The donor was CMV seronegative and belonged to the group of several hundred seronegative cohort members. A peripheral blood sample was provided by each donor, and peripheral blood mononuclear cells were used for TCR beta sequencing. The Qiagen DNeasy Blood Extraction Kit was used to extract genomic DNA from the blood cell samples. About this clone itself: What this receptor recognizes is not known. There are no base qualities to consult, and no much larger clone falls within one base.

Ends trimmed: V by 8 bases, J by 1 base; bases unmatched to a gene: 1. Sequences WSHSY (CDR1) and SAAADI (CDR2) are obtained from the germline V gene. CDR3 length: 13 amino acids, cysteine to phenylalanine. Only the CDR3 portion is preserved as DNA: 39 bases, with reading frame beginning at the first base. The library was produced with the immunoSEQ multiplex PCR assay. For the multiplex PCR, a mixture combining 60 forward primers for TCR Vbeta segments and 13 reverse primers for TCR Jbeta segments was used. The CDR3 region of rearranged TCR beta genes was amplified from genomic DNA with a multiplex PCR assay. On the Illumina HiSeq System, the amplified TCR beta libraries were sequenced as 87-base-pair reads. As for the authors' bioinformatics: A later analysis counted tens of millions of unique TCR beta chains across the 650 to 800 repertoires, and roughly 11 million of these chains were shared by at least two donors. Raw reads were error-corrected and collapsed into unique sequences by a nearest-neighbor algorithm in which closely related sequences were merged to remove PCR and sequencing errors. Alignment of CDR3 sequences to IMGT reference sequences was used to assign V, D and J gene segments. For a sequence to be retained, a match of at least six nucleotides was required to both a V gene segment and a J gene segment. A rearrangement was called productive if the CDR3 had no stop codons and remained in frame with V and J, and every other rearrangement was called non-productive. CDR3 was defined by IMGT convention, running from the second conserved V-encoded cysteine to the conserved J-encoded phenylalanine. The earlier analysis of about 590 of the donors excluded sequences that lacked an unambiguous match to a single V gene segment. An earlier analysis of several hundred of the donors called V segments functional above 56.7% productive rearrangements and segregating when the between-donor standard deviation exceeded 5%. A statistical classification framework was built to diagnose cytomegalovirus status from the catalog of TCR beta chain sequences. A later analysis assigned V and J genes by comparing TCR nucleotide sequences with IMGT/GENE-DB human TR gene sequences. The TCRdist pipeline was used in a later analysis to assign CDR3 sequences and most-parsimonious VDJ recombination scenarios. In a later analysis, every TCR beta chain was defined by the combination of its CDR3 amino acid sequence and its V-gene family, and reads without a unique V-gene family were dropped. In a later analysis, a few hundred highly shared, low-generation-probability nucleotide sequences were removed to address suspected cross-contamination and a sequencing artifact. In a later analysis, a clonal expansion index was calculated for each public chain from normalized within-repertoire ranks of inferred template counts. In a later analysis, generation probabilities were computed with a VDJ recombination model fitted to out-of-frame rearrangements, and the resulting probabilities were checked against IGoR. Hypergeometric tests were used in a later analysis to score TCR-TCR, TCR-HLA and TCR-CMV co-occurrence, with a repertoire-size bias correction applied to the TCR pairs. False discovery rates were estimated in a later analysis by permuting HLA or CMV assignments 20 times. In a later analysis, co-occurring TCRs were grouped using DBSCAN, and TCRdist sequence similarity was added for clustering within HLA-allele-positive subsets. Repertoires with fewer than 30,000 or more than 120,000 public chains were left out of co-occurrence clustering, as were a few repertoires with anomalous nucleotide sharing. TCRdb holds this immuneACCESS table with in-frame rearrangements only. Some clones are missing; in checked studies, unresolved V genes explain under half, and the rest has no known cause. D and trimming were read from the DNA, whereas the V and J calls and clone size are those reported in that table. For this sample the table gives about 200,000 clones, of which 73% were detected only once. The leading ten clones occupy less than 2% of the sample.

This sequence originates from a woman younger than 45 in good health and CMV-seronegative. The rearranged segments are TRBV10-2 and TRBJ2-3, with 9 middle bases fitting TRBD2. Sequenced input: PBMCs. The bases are TGCGCCAGCCGGACTAGCGGCACAGATACGCAGTATTTT. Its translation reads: CASRTSGTDTQYF.